The sequence of this TCR beta chain was determined in a study of control samples from healthy donors and cancer patients. Measured with immunoSEQ multiplex PCR; TCRdb has only the in-frame clones, and not every one. Of approximately 170,000 clones in the sample, 92% are singletons; the top ten hold 0.55% to 0.7%. Trimming removed 3 bases from V and 4 bases from J; junction bases left unmatched: 8. The CDR3 runs 15 residues. Germline-derived CDR1 and CDR2 are LNHDA and SQIVND (reference sequence). Sequenced input: blood. The J gene is TRBJ2-7, the V gene TRBV19, with TRBD1 matching 8 bases. This TCR was recovered from a woman between 25 and 40 years old in good health. The CDR3 loop reads CASSISATGVYEQYF. The CDR3 nucleotides read TGTGCCAGTAGTATTTCAGCGACAGGGGTTTACGAGCAGTACTTC.